This T cell receptor beta chain was recovered during a study of T cell repertoires in ileal Crohn's disease. Study-level background: At surgery, 35% of patients smoked, with median disease duration roughly 7.7 years.

The V and J ends lost 5 bases and 0 bases, in that order; junction bases with no gene match: 4. Germline CDR1 and CDR2: SGHDT and YYEEEE. This CDR3 region has 14 residues. A remark on this clone: As yet, its antigen is unknown.

Assay used: immunoSEQ multiplex PCR; TCRdb lists only in-frame clones, some missing. The sample includes roughly 7,100 clones, roughly 70% of them seen just once. The study's findings and limits: Clonal expansions were more frequent in active smokers than non-smokers at surgery. Mucosal expansions were suggested to be mainly CD8 T cells.

The chain carries TRBV5-6 and TRBJ1-1; 7 bases fit TRBD1. The receptor was isolated from an adult with Crohn's disease. Sample: ileal tissue. As DNA, the CDR3 is TGTGCCAGCAGTCCCGGGACAGTGAACACTGAAGCTTTCTTT. Protein: CASSPGTVNTEAFF.